A single sample is the source of the 9 T cell receptor beta chains below, sequenced in a study of regulatory T cells in long-lasting Graves disease. Time point here: persistent/refractory GD, antithyroid drugs over 5 years with positive TRAb. PBMC-extracted RNA yielded the TCR library. Both iRepertoire HTBI primers and Arm-PCR of CDR3 regions were used to build the TCR beta libraries. TCRdb redid the calling of the multiplex PCR reads with MiXCR, one entry per CDR3 protein. The profile shows approximately 290,000 distinct CDR3 sequences, 20% to 25% of them singletons. Sequenced here: peripheral blood mononuclear cells (PBMCs), sampled when the disease was refractory, from a patient treated with antithyroid drugs. The receptors here all came from a female donor with Graves disease.

The chain recombines TRBV20-1 with TRBJ2-7, with 9 bases that match TRBD1. Germline trimming cut 7 bases from V and 5 bases from J; bases unmatched to any gene: 6. Germline CDR1 reads DFQATT; CDR2 reads SNEGSKA (reference sequence). The CDR3 loop spans 12 amino acids. As DNA, the CDR3 is TGCAGTGGGGGCGGGACAGGGAACGAGCAGTACTTC. Amino acids: CSGGGTGNEQYF.

The chain combines TRBV11-2 with TRBJ2-2, with D perhaps given as TRBD1 or TRBD2 (5 bases each). Germline V lookup: CDR1 SGHAT, CDR2 FQNNGV. CDR3 length: 14 amino acids. V dropped 3 bases and J dropped 3 bases, with 8 bases sitting between them. Here the CDR3 DNA reads TGTGCCAGCAGCTTTGAGGGGCACACCGGGGAGCTGTTTTTT. Protein product: CASSFEGHTGELFF.

Concerning this clonotype: Possible read error: a much larger clone is one base away. The chain carries TRBV27 and TRBJ2-5; D possibly corresponds to TRBD2 (6 bases). In germline, CDR1 is MNHEY, CDR2 SMNVEV (reference sequence). Trimming removed 5 bases from V and 0 bases from J, with 28 bases in between. This CDR3 is built from 20 residues. This CDR3 reads CASSTLGLGVVETYQETQYF. Here the CDR3 DNA reads TGTGCCAGCAGTACCCTGGGACTCGGAGTGGTTGAGACGTACCAAGAGACCCAGTACTTC.

This clonotype appeared many times. The chain links TRBV6-5 to TRBJ2-7, with a weak D call TRBD2 (6 bases). The germline gives CDR1 MNHEY, CDR2 SVGAGI. V lost 2 bases and J lost 4, with 24 bases in between. The CDR3 covers 18 residues. The CDR3 sequence: CASSYNLAGSLRTYEQYF. In DNA, the CDR3 is TGTGCCAGCAGTTACAATCTGGCGGGATCCTTGAGGACGTACGAGCAGTACTTC.

The rearrangement uses TRBV7-3 and TRBJ1-3; D unresolved. This CDR3 spans 15 amino acids. Germline CDR1 reads SGHTA; CDR2 reads FQGTGA. V was trimmed by 0 bases and J by 0 bases, leaving 6 bases between them. CDR3 loop: CASSLTGNSGNTIYF. The CDR3 bases are TGTGCCAGCAGCTTAACGGGTAACTCTGGAAACACCATATATTTT.

This clonotype was observed at least ten times. The rearrangement links TRBV30 to TRBJ2-5; D perhaps matches TRBD2 (5 bases). The CDR3 runs 14 residues. Deletions cut 4 bases from V and 2 bases from J, with 14 bases between. The germline V gene has CDR1 GTSNPN and CDR2 SVGIG (reference sequence). The CDR3 is CAWTSSSGQETQYF. CDR3 bases: TGTGCCTGGACCTCCAGCAGCGGTCAAGAGACCCAGTACTTC. The full variable domain, in which reference TRBV30 and TRBJ2-5 provide the parts outside the CDR3, is SQTIHQWPATLVQPVGSPLSLECTVEGTSNPNLYWYRQAAGRGLQLLFYSVGIGQISSEVPQNLSASRPQDRQFILSSKKLLLSDSGFYLCAWTSSSGQETQYFGPGTRLLVL.

Comments on this clonotype: Possible read error: a much larger clone is one base away. The chain is built from TRBV7-2 and TRBJ1-2; D is undetermined. This CDR3 region has 14 residues. CDR1 SGHTA and CDR2 FQGNSA come from the germline V gene. The V and J ends lost 1 base and 5 bases respectively, with 11 bases between them. In nucleotides, the CDR3 is TGTGCCAGCAGCTTAGTGGGCGGGATTTATGGCTACACCTTC. Encoded protein: CASSLVGGIYGYTF.

This clonotype has a handful of counts. The genes are TRBV27 and TRBJ2-7; TRBD1 or TRBD2 may be the D gene (5 bases each). V was pared by 3 bases and J by 2 bases, with 14 bases between. The CDR3 is 15 residues long. The germline V gene has CDR1 MNHEY and CDR2 SMNVEV (reference sequence). The CDR3, as DNA: TGTGCCAGCAGTTTTCAGCCCGGGACGACCTACGAGCAGTACTTC. This encodes CASSFQPGTTYEQYF.

This clonotype was detected ten times or more. V usage is TRBV7-9 and J usage is TRBJ2-7; D assignment may be TRBD1 or TRBD2 (6 bases each). The V gene lost 6 bases and the J gene lost 6 bases, with 15 bases spanning the gap. There are 13 residues in the CDR3. Germline CDR1 and CDR2: SEHNR and FQNEAQ (reference sequence). CDR3 DNA: TGTGCCAGCAGACACAGGGAGGAGGGCGAGCAGTACTTC. Translated, it gives CASRHREEGEQYF.